This T cell receptor (beta chain) was retrieved from a study of shared clonotypes between healthy human individuals. Whole-study results and caveats: Having only a few donors restricted how much genetic and exposure-history diversity was captured. In the sorted subsets, rarefaction showed sequencing was incomplete despite large depth. Memory subsets generally showed lower estimated richness than naive subsets. It was anticipated that sequencing depth would influence how many clonotypes donors shared.

V lost 4 bases, J lost 3 bases, and 10 bases lay in between. Germline V gene lookup returns CDR1 SGDLS and CDR2 YYNGEE. The CDR3 extends over 13 amino acids. CD45RO-negative cells were positively selected for CCR7, leaving out terminally differentiated effector memory CD45RA+ cells. Here immunoSEQ multiplex PCR was the method, and the copy in TCRdb shows in-frame clones only, minus some. The table includes 550,000 to 750,000 clones, roughly 96% detected once. Comment on this clone: The antigen is undetermined.

This receptor was taken from a woman aged 30 to 39 in good health. The V gene is TRBV9, the J gene TRBJ1-1; D ambiguous. The sample consisted of naive CD8+ T cells sorted from blood. CDR3 region: CASSSPRDTEAFF. The CDR3 nucleotides read TGTGCCAGCAGCTCACCCCGGGACACTGAAGCTTTCTTT. The whole variable domain, filled in from reference TRBV9 and TRBJ1-1, reads DSGVTQTPKHLITATGQRVTLRCSPRSGDLSVYWYQQSLDQGLQFLIQYYNGEERAKGNILERFSAQQFPDLHSELNLSSLELGDSALYFCASSSPRDTEAFFGQGTRLTVV.